These 10 T cell receptor beta chains were sequenced from one sample in a study of blood T cell repertoires in COVID-19. TCRdb's copy holds only in-frame clones and misses some; the assay was immunoSEQ multiplex PCR. The sample lists fewer than 350,000 clones; 80% to 85% were seen once. The sequencing input was peripheral blood. The receptors shown here come from an older woman with active or convalescent COVID-19.

The CDR3 is CASSYDRGPRGNTIYF. The CDR3, as DNA: TGTGCCAGCAGTTACGACAGGGGGCCTAGGGGAAACACCATATATTTT. The genes are TRBV2 and TRBJ1-3, with 10 bases lining up with TRBD1. The CDR3 totals 16 residues. After removal of 5 bases from V and 4 bases from J, the junction contained 8 bases not matched to a gene. The germline V gene has CDR1 SNHLY and CDR2 FYNNEI.

This chain links TRBV7-3 with TRBJ2-3; D possibly corresponds to TRBD2 (7 bases). This CDR3 has 17 residues. V dropped 4 bases and J dropped 1 base, with 18 bases sitting between them. The germline gives CDR1 SGHTA, CDR2 FQGTGA. CDR3 DNA sequence: TGTGCCAGCAGCTCGAGAAGAGGGGGGGGCCGCACAGATACGCAGTATTTT. It encodes CASSSRRGGGRTDTQYF.

The chain joins TRBV19 to TRBJ1-1, with D possibly TRBD1 on 6 matching bases. The CDR3 is 12 residues long. Trimming took off 3 bases at V and 5 bases at J, with 7 bases between the two ends. CDR1 is LNHDA, CDR2 SQIVND, per germline (reference sequence). CDR3 residues: CASSIGQTEAFF. The CDR3 nucleotides read TGTGCCAGTAGTATTGGACAGACTGAAGCTTTCTTT.

This clone has more than one count but fewer than ten. The gene calls are TRBV12-3 or TRBV12-4 and TRBJ2-2; TRBD2 might be the D (6 bases). The V gene lost 11 bases and the J gene lost 0 bases, with 10 bases spanning the gap. The CDR3 contains 13 residues. CDR3 in DNA: TGTGCCGTCCAGCGGGCGAACACCGGGGAGCTGTTTTTT. It encodes CAVQRANTGELFF.

The V call is TRBV19, the J call TRBJ1-4; a weak D match, TRBD1 (5 bases). The CDR3 contains 15 residues. Per germline, CDR1 LNHDA and CDR2 SQIVND (reference sequence). V gave up 1 base and J gave up 7 bases, with 13 bases separating them. CDR3 bases: TGTGCCAGTAGTATAGGACCCGATACAGGTGAAAAACTGTTTTTT. Translating gives CASSIGPDTGEKLFF.

This chain connects TRBV6-5 to TRBJ1-3; D is possibly TRBD1 (6 bases). The germline V and J ends were trimmed by 0 bases and 3 bases, with 12 bases remaining between them. Germline lookup yields CDR1 MNHEY and CDR2 SVGAGI. The CDR3 contains 16 residues. The CDR3 is CASSYSSQGYGNTIYF. In nucleotides, the CDR3 is TGTGCCAGCAGTTACTCGTCACAGGGATATGGAAACACCATATATTTT.

V and J are TRBV9 and TRBJ1-6, with D possibly TRBD1 on 5 matching bases. In germline, CDR1 is SGDLS, CDR2 YYNGEE. This CDR3 contains 14 residues. Trimming removed 0 bases at V and 5 bases at J, with 6 bases between. The CDR3, as DNA: TGTGCCAGCAGCGTAGGGACAAATAATTCACCCCTCCACTTT. This gives the protein CASSVGTNNSPLHF.

The chain recombines TRBV28 with TRBJ2-1; 10 nucleotides line up with TRBD1. CDR1 and CDR2 from the germline V gene are MDHEN and SYDVKM. The CDR3 is 15 amino acids. V shed 5 bases, J shed 6 bases, and the junction held 7 bases outside the gene matches. The CDR3 DNA reads as TGTGCCAGCAGTCCGCCGGGACAGGGGAGCAATGAGCAGTTCTTC. It specifies CASSPPGQGSNEQFF.

The rearrangement joins TRBV6-5 to TRBJ1-5, with 9 bases that match TRBD1. The CDR3 sequence is 14 residues long. Germline CDR1 and CDR2: MNHEY and SVGAGI. The trim removed 8 bases at V and 3 bases at J, leaving 5 bases unmatched. The DNA of the CDR3 is TGTGCCAGCTCGGGACAGGGATTCAATCAGCCCCAGCATTTT. This gives the protein CASSGQGFNQPQHF.

This sequence joins TRBV12-3 or TRBV12-4 and TRBJ1-3; D gene unclear. The CDR3 spans 13 residues. V was cut by 4 bases and J by 4 bases, with 8 bases left in between. CDR3 sequence: CASSSGPGNTIYF. The CDR3 DNA follows: TGTGCCAGCAGTTCTGGCCCGGGAAACACCATATATTTT.